This TCR beta chain was found in a study of beta chain features in type 1 diabetes. Turning to the study itself: Sorted cells from all samples, numbering over 85,000,000, were examined.

The entirety of the isolated RNA underwent reverse transcription, so expressed TCRB transcripts were sequenced. Clones were sequenced by immunoSEQ multiplex PCR, and TCRdb holds only the in-frame ones, with some missing. In the table there are roughly 150,000 clones, roughly 10% of which are singletons. Trimming removed 0 bases from V and 3 bases from J, with 3 bases in between. CDR3 length: 12 amino acids. This clone showed up just a few times. V usage is TRBV23-1 and J usage is TRBJ2-7; no firm D call. Being an ORF, TRBV23-1 has a function that is uncertain. The source of this sequence is a young man in good health. Sequenced input: central memory CD4+ T cells from blood. DNA for the CDR3: TGCGCCAGCAGTCAATCGTGCTACGAGCAGTACTTC. Amino acids: CASSQSCYEQYF.